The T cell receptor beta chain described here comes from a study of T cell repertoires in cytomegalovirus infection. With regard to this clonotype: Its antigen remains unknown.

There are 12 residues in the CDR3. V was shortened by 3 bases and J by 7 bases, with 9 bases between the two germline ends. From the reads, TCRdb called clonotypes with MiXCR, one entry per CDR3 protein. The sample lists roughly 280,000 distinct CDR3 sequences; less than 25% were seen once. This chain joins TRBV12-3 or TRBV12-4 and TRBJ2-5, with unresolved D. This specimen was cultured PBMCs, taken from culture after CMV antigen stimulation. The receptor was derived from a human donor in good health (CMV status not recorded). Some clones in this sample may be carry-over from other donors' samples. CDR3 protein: CASSFQEGTQYF. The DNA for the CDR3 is TGTGCCAGCAGTTTTCAGGAAGGGACCCAGTACTTC.